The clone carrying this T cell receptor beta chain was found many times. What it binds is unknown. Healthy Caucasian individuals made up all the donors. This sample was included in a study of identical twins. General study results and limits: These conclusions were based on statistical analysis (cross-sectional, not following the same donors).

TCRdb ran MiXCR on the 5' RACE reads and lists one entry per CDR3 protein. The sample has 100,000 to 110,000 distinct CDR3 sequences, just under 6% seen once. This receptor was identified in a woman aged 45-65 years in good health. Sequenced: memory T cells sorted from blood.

The CDR3 is CASSEVGGGIREKLFF. The CDR3 DNA sequence: TGTGCCAGCAGCGAAGTTGGCGGAGGAATTAGAGAAAAACTGTTTTTT. The chain has TRBV7-6 and TRBJ1-4; D is unresolved. CDR1 is SGHVS and CDR2 is FNYEAQ in the germline V gene. V was cut by 5 bases and J by 8 bases, with 21 bases left in between. CDR3 length equals 16 residues. The complete variable domain, with remaining parts taken from reference TRBV7-6 and TRBJ1-4, reads GAGVSQSPRYKVTKRGQDVALRCDPISGHVSLYWYRQALGQGPEFLTYFNYEAQQDKSGLPNDRFSAERPEGSISTLTIQRTEQRDSAMYRCASSEVGGGIREKLFFGSGTQLSVL.